Shown below are 24 T cell receptor beta chains from a single sample sequenced in a study of T cell repertoires in cytomegalovirus infection. Each CDR3 protein is one row after TCRdb ran MiXCR on the reads. The data contain fewer than 200,000 distinct CDR3 sequences, around 14% of them singletons. The sample was PBMCs. The receptors were sampled from a human donor in good health (CMV status not recorded). Some clones in this sample may be carry-over from other donors' samples.

This clonotype was seen more than once but under ten times. The rearrangement joins TRBV7-3 to TRBJ1-2; D possibly corresponds to TRBD1 (6 bases). CDR3 size: 13 residues. V dropped 5 bases and J dropped 6 bases, with 13 bases sitting between them. The germline CDR1 and CDR2 sequences are SGHTA and FQGTGA. CDR3 sequence reads: CASSPGWGHGYTF. DNA for the CDR3: TGTGCCAGCAGCCCGGGGTGGGGGCATGGCTACACCTTC.

The table lists this clonotype with many counts. The V gene is TRBV7-2, the J gene TRBJ2-7; TRBD2 matches at 9 bases. This CDR3 has 12 residues. V was clipped by 3 bases and J by 9 bases; unmatched bases: 3. Germline values: CDR1 SGHTA, CDR2 FQGNSA. The CDR3 here is CASSFLAGLQYF. As DNA, the CDR3 is TGTGCCAGCAGCTTCCTAGCGGGATTGCAGTACTTC. Complete variable domain (other parts from reference TRBV7-2 and TRBJ2-7): GAGVSQSPSNKVTEKGKDVELRCDPISGHTALYWYRQSLGQGLEFLIYFQGNSAPDKSGLPSDRFSAERTGGSVSTLTIQRTQQEDSAVYLCASSFLAGLQYFGPGTRLTVT.

This clonotype was counted between two and nine times. The chain employs TRBV30 and TRBJ1-3, with D tentatively TRBD1 (6 bases). The CDR3 consists of 16 residues. Germline CDR1 reads GTSNPN; CDR2 reads SVGIG (reference sequence). Trimming took 3 bases from V and 0 from J, leaving 15 bases between them. This CDR3 is CAWSTWGATSGNTIYF. The DNA of the CDR3 is TGTGCCTGGAGCACGTGGGGGGCAACCTCTGGAAACACCATATATTTT.

This clonotype was seen repeatedly, ten times or more. The rearrangement joins TRBV15 to TRBJ2-3; D not resolved. Trimming shortened V by 1 base and J by 9 bases, and 11 bases separated the two germline ends. The CDR3 runs 13 residues. Per the germline V gene, CDR1 is LNHNV and CDR2 is YYDKDF (reference sequence). As DNA, the CDR3 is TGTGCCACCAGCAGAGGTAGGAAGGACACGCAGTATTTT. Translating gives CATSRGRKDTQYF. The full variable domain, in which reference TRBV15 and TRBJ2-3 provide the parts outside the CDR3, is DAMVIQNPRYQVTQFGKPVTLSCSQTLNHNVMYWYQQKSSQAPKLLFHYYDKDFNNEADTPDNFQSRRPNTSFCFLDIRSPGLGDTAMYLCATSRGRKDTQYFGPGTRLTVL.

This clonotype has ten or more counts. The genes are TRBV11-3 and TRBJ1-1; TRBD1 might be the D (5 bases). The germline V and J ends were trimmed by 2 bases and 5 bases, with 9 bases remaining between them. Per germline, CDR1 SGHNT and CDR2 YENEEA. The CDR3 extends over 13 amino acids. CDR3 DNA: TGTGCCAGCAGCTTATTTGGGGGGACTGAAGCTTTCTTT. Translated, it gives CASSLFGGTEAFF.

This clonotype was seen a few times. The rearrangement links TRBV19 to TRBJ1-2; D is perhaps TRBD1 (6 bases). The CDR3 is 15 amino acids. V shed 7 bases and J shed 3 bases, with 18 bases lying between them. Germline CDR1 reads LNHDA; CDR2 reads SQIVND (reference sequence). The CDR3: CASTDPGGADYGYTF. The CDR3 DNA reads as TGTGCCAGTACCGATCCGGGGGGCGCGGACTATGGCTACACCTTC.

V gene TRBV19 combines with J gene TRBJ1-1; TRBD1 agrees at 12 bases. Trimming cost V 3 bases and J 1 base; bases outside gene matches: 3. The CDR3 sequence is 16 residues long. Per germline, CDR1 LNHDA and CDR2 SQIVND (reference sequence). CDR3 coding DNA: TGTGCCAGTAGTATCGGGACAGGGGGCGCGAACACTGAAGCTTTCTTT. It translates to CASSIGTGGANTEAFF.

This clonotype was detected many times. The genes are TRBV11-2 and TRBJ2-1; possibly TRBD1 or TRBD2 for D (7 bases each). The germline V gene encodes CDR1 SGHAT and CDR2 FQNNGV. V gave up 6 bases and J gave up 7 bases, with 16 bases separating them. This CDR3 contains 14 residues. The chain's CDR3 is CASRNRQGGNEQFF. CDR3 coding DNA: TGTGCCAGCAGAAACCGACAGGGAGGGAATGAGCAGTTCTTC.

This clonotype was picked up many times. The chain carries TRBV12-3 or TRBV12-4 and TRBJ1-1, with D possibly matching TRBD1 (5 bases). Trimming pared 5 bases from V and 1 base from J, leaving 14 bases between. The CDR3 is 15 residues long. CDR3 nucleotides: TGTGCCAGCAGTCGGGGCCCGGGGACGAACACTGAAGCTTTCTTT. Amino acid sequence: CASSRGPGTNTEAFF.

Comment on this clonotype: At one end, the junction sequence differs from germline, possibly due to a read error. The gene calls are TRBV5-6 and TRBJ2-7, with TRBD2 matching over 11 bases. The CDR3 covers 15 residues. From germline, CDR1 is SGHDT and CDR2 YYEEEE. The CDR3 DNA sequence: TGTGCCAGCAGCTTGACTAGCGGGGGAACCTACGTGCAGTACTTC. As protein: CASSLTSGGTYVQYF.

Many counts were recorded for this clonotype. The V gene is TRBV7-2, the J gene TRBJ2-7, with D possibly called TRBD1 or TRBD2 (5 bases each). In germline, CDR1 is SGHTA, CDR2 FQGNSA. Trimming took off 2 bases at V and 6 bases at J, with 8 bases between the two ends. This CDR3 has 12 amino acids. Written as DNA, the CDR3 is TGTGCCAGCAGCTTAACGGGGCTCGAGCAGTACTTC. It is translated as CASSLTGLEQYF.

The chain carries TRBV5-6 and TRBJ2-7; D unresolved. CDR3 length equals 14 residues. Germline CDR1 and CDR2: SGHDT and YYEEEE. V lost 0 bases and J 4 bases, leaving 11 bases between the germline ends. The DNA for the CDR3 is TGTGCCAGCAGCTTGGTAGTTTGGTCTTACGAGCAGTACTTC. Translated, it gives CASSLVVWSYEQYF.

This clonotype was counted a few times. The chain links TRBV29-1 to TRBJ2-7; D might be TRBD1 (5 bases). V lost 4 bases to trimming and J lost 6 bases, with 13 bases between them. Per germline, CDR1 SQVTM and CDR2 ANQGSEA. This CDR3 region has 12 residues. The DNA for the CDR3 is TGCAGCGTTGGGGCAGGGCCAGGCGAGCAGTACTTC. This gives the protein CSVGAGPGEQYF.

The table lists this clonotype with many counts. This rearrangement joins TRBV7-9 to TRBJ2-7; tentative D call: TRBD1 (5 bases). With 5 bases removed from V and 0 bases from J, the gap between germline ends came to 11 bases. CDR3 length equals 14 residues. CDR1 and CDR2 (germline): SEHNR, FQNEAQ (reference sequence). DNA of the CDR3: TGTGCCAGCAGCACTCGACAGACCTCCTACGAGCAGTACTTC. Its protein is CASSTRQTSYEQYF.

This clonotype was observed many times. The chain couples TRBV7-2 to TRBJ2-1; D may match TRBD1 or TRBD2 (5 bases each). The CDR3 spans 15 residues. Trimming shortened V by 2 bases and J by 3 bases, and 11 bases separated the two germline ends. The germline CDR1 and CDR2 sequences are SGHTA and FQGNSA. CDR3 bases: TGTGCCAGCAGCTTATCCGGGGCCATCTACAATGAGCAGTTCTTC. This encodes CASSLSGAIYNEQFF.

This clonotype appeared many times. V gene TRBV20-1 combines with J gene TRBJ1-2, with 7 nucleotides matching TRBD1. Germline V lookup: CDR1 DFQATT, CDR2 SNEGSKA (reference sequence). The CDR3 is 17 amino acids. V shed 2 bases and J 0 bases; nucleotides not matched to a gene: 12. The DNA of the CDR3 is TGCAGTGCTAGACCCCTAAGGGGCGGACAGGCTAACTATGGCTACACCTTC. It yields the protein CSARPLRGGQANYGYTF.

This clonotype was seen ten or more times. The rearrangement joins TRBV19 to TRBJ1-2; weak D call: TRBD1 (6 bases). This CDR3 has 14 amino acids. The V end was cut by 5 bases, the J end by 5 bases, with 15 bases between. Germline CDR1 LNHDA, CDR2 SQIVND (reference sequence). The CDR3 here is CASSFGQTTYGYTF. The DNA for the CDR3 is TGTGCCAGTAGTTTCGGACAGACTACTTATGGCTACACCTTC.

This clonotype was detected ten times or more. The rearrangement joins TRBV7-2 to TRBJ1-1, with 9 bases identical to TRBD1. In germline, CDR1 is SGHTA, CDR2 FQGNSA. The CDR3 has 14 residues. The junction had 7 bases not matched to a gene; V was cut back by 1 base and J by 10 bases. This CDR3 is CASSLGQGDERAFF. CDR3 nucleotide sequence: TGTGCCAGCAGCTTAGGACAGGGGGATGAACGAGCTTTCTTT.

The chain combines TRBV7-8 with TRBJ1-3; D unclear. V was trimmed by 7 bases and J by 9 bases, leaving 10 bases between them. There are 11 residues in the CDR3. Germline V lookup: CDR1 SGHVS, CDR2 FQNEAQ. DNA of the CDR3: TGTGCCAGCACGCAAGAGGGCACCATATATTTT. The encoded protein is CASTQEGTIYF.

CDR3: CASSLGESLAAEKLFF. In DNA, the CDR3 is TGCGCCAGCAGCTTGGGCGAGAGTCTCGCGGCTGAAAAACTGTTTTTT. The chain links TRBV5-1 to TRBJ1-4; D call uncertain. The CDR3 length is 16 residues. The germline V gene has CDR1 SGHRS and CDR2 YFSETQ. With 0 bases removed from V and 7 bases from J, the gap between germline ends came to 16 bases.

This clonotype was observed a few times. The CDR3: CASSVGRANNQPQHF. For the CDR3, the DNA is TGTGCCAGCAGTGTAGGGAGGGCCAACAATCAGCCCCAGCATTTT. The V call is TRBV2, the J call TRBJ1-5; no clear D gene. The CDR3 consists of 15 residues. Germline V gene sequence: CDR1 SNHLY, CDR2 FYNNEI. Trimming pared 4 bases from V and 3 bases from J, leaving 13 bases between.

The chain is built from TRBV10-2 and TRBJ2-1; 8 nucleotides line up with TRBD2. Losses at the gene ends were 5 bases for V and 9 bases for J; bases not matched to a gene: 9. The CDR3 is 14 amino acids. CDR1 is WSHSY and CDR2 is SAAADI in the germline V gene. CDR3 residues: CASSPGTRIPEQFF. CDR3 DNA: TGCGCCAGCAGTCCCGGGACTAGAATCCCTGAGCAGTTCTTC.

This clonotype was picked up a small number of times. The V and J genes are TRBV20-1 and TRBJ2-6; possibly TRBD1 for D (6 bases). V was cut by 5 bases and J by 4 bases, with 24 bases left in between. The CDR3 has 18 amino acids. Per the germline V gene, CDR1 is DFQATT and CDR2 is SNEGSKA (reference sequence). CDR3 coding DNA: TGCAGTGCTCCCGACCCCGCACAGGGACCAGCCGGGGCCAACGTCCTGACTTTC. This gives the protein CSAPDPAQGPAGANVLTF.

The gene calls are TRBV7-9 and TRBJ1-1, with 8 bases that match TRBD1. This CDR3 has 15 residues. Germline loops: CDR1 SEHNR, CDR2 FQNEAQ (reference sequence). V trimming: 2 bases; J trimming: 0 bases; junction bases outside the gene matches: 2. For the CDR3, the DNA is TGTGCCAGCAGCTTACCAGGGGGCTTGAACACTGAAGCTTTCTTT. Its protein product is CASSLPGGLNTEAFF.